The 16 T cell receptor beta chains below were found in one sample sequenced in a study of blood T cells in healthy people across ages. Sample-barcoded 5' priming and a J-beta primer mix drove a second PCR of roughly 6 to 12 cycles. TCRdb reprocessed the 5' RACE reads with MiXCR, giving one entry per CDR3 protein. The data show 2 million or so distinct CDR3 sequences, roughly 52% seen once. Material for sequencing was blood. These TCRs come from a middle-aged woman in good health.

V usage is TRBV27 and J usage is TRBJ2-5; D possibly corresponds to TRBD1 (5 bases). V shed 4 bases and J shed 3 bases, with 15 bases lying between them. In germline, CDR1 is MNHEY, CDR2 SMNVEV (reference sequence). The CDR3 loop spans 15 amino acids. CDR3 amino acids: CASSSLRRQKETQYF. In DNA, the CDR3 is TGTGCCAGCAGTTCGCTCAGACGACAGAAAGAGACCCAGTACTTC.

The V call is TRBV29-1, the J call TRBJ2-1, with TRBD2 matching 10 bases. CDR1 and CDR2 from the germline V gene are SQVTM and ANQGSEA. The CDR3 runs to 13 residues. V shed 8 bases and J 7 bases; nucleotides not matched to a gene: 8. The CDR3, as DNA: TGCAGCAGCAAGCGGGGGGGCCGAAATGAGCAGTTCTTC. Its translation: CSSKRGGRNEQFF.

The J gene is TRBJ2-1, the V gene TRBV5-1; 8 nucleotides align to TRBD2. Losses at the gene ends were 4 bases for V and 1 base for J; bases not matched to a gene: 10. Looked up from germline, CDR1 is SGHRS and CDR2 is YFSETQ. CDR3 length: 17 residues. The CDR3 loop reads CASSLNPTSGSYNEQFF. The CDR3 nucleotides are TGCGCCAGCAGCCTTAACCCAACTAGCGGATCCTACAATGAGCAGTTCTTC.

The rearrangement links TRBV20-1 to TRBJ2-3; tentatively, D is TRBD2 (5 bases). The V and J ends lost 0 bases and 2 bases respectively, with 12 bases between them. In germline, CDR1 is DFQATT, CDR2 SNEGSKA (reference sequence). The CDR3 spans 15 residues. The DNA for the CDR3 is TGCAGTGCTAGAGATCCCCGACTACCCACAGATACGCAGTATTTT. It is translated as CSARDPRLPTDTQYF.

The chain carries TRBV29-1 and TRBJ2-3; 12 bases are shared with TRBD2. CDR3 length: 15 residues. Germline CDR1 and CDR2: SQVTM and ANQGSEA. V was pared by 7 bases and J by 7 bases, with 12 bases of the junction left unmatched. The chain's CDR3 is CSAESPSGGANTQYF. Here the CDR3 DNA reads TGCAGCGCCGAATCACCTAGCGGGGGGGCCAATACGCAGTATTTT.

The gene calls are TRBV20-1 and TRBJ1-6; D may be TRBD1 (5 bases). CDR1 and CDR2 (germline): DFQATT, SNEGSKA (reference sequence). Trimming cost V 0 bases and J 9 bases, with 12 bases left between them. There are 14 residues in the CDR3. The CDR3 nucleotides are TGCAGTGCTAGAGATCAGGGAAATGGTTCACCCCTCCACTTT. Protein sequence: CSARDQGNGSPLHF.

The chain is built from TRBV5-4 and TRBJ2-4; TRBD1 matches 10 bases. J lost 6 bases, V lost 4 bases, and 7 bases had no gene match. The CDR3 extends over 15 amino acids. CDR1 and CDR2 from the germline V gene are SGHNT and YYREEE (reference sequence). CDR3 bases: TGTGCCAGCAGCGATAGAAGACAGGGGGCAAACATTCAGTACTTC. Its translation is CASSDRRQGANIQYF. Full variable domain (remainder filled in from reference TRBV5-4 and TRBJ2-4): ETGVTQSPTHLIKTRGQQVTLRCSSQSGHNTVSWYQQALGQGPQFIFQYYREEENGRGNFPPRFSGLQFPNYSSELNVNALELDDSALYLCASSDRRQGANIQYFGAGTRLSVL.

The gene calls are TRBV11-2 and TRBJ1-5; D is unresolved. This CDR3 has 15 residues. Germline CDR1 SGHAT, CDR2 FQNNGV. V was shortened by 1 base and J by 4 bases, with 11 bases between the two germline ends. The CDR3 is CASSLVHGSNQPQHF. CDR3 in DNA: TGTGCCAGCAGCTTAGTTCACGGCTCGAATCAGCCCCAGCATTTT.

This clonotype has more than one count but fewer than ten. The V call is TRBV20-1, the J call TRBJ2-7; 7 bases align to TRBD2. Matching the DNA end better, TRBJ2-5 makes the J call doubtful. The CDR3 sequence is 14 residues long. Germline values: CDR1 DFQATT, CDR2 SNEGSKA (reference sequence). CDR3 loop: CSARATSGAETQYF. The CDR3 nucleotides read TGCAGTGCTAGAGCGACGAGCGGGGCGGAGACCCAGTACTTC.

The chain combines TRBV6-6 with TRBJ2-3; 8 positions match TRBD2. Germline values: CDR1 MNHNY, CDR2 SVGAGI (reference sequence). The length of the CDR3 is 15 residues. The ends lost 5 bases at V and 1 base at J; junction bases unmatched: 5. CDR3 region: CASSTSGRGTDTQYF. The CDR3 DNA reads TGTGCCAGCAGTACTAGCGGTCGTGGCACAGATACGCAGTATTTT.

The CDR3 region is CASSSHTSNQPQHF. In nucleotides, the CDR3 is TGTGCCAGCAGTTCCCACACCAGCAATCAGCCCCAGCATTTT. The chain recombines TRBV12-3 or TRBV12-4 with TRBJ1-5, with unresolved D. Trimming left V 4 bases short and J 1 base short, with 8 bases between. The CDR3 extends over 14 amino acids.

This clonotype was counted between two and nine times. V is TRBV3-1 and J is TRBJ2-7, with a possible D match to TRBD1 (6 bases). The CDR3 has 16 amino acids. V was shortened by 2 bases and J by 3 bases, with 17 bases between the two germline ends. Looked up from germline, CDR1 is LGHDT and CDR2 is YNNKEL (reference sequence). CDR3 region: CASSQLQGLRRYEQYF. CDR3 DNA sequence: TGTGCCAGCAGCCAACTACAGGGTCTTAGGCGCTACGAGCAGTACTTC.

On this clonotype itself: The junction differs from germline at one of its ends, possibly a read error. The gene calls are TRBV7-9 and TRBJ2-6; D possibly corresponds to TRBD1 (6 bases). Germline-derived CDR1 and CDR2 are SEHNR and FQNEAQ (reference sequence). This CDR3 spans 18 amino acids. DNA for the CDR3: TGTGACAGCAGCCACCTGATGGCAGGGGAGACAGGGGCCAACGTCCTGACTTTC. The encoded protein is CDSSHLMAGETGANVLTF.

This clonotype appeared many times. V and J are TRBV7-2 and TRBJ2-7, with D possibly being TRBD1 (6 bases). CDR3 length equals 14 residues. CDR1 is SGHTA and CDR2 is FQGNSA in the germline V gene. V was clipped by 5 bases and J by 6 bases, with 17 bases between them. The CDR3 region is CASSREQGLGEQYF. Here the CDR3 DNA reads TGTGCCAGCAGCAGAGAACAGGGATTGGGCGAGCAGTACTTC.

This clonotype showed up just a few times. The chain employs TRBV24-1 and TRBJ2-7; 7 nucleotides match TRBD2. This CDR3 is 14 amino acids long. Germline V gene sequence: CDR1 KGHDR, CDR2 SFDVKD. Germline trimming cut 2 bases from V and 8 bases from J; bases unmatched to any gene: 8. CDR3 in DNA: TGTGCCACCAGTGATTCGCCCGGGACTAACAAGCAGTACTTC. Translation: CATSDSPGTNKQYF.

The gene calls are TRBV29-1 and TRBJ2-7; no firm D call. The length of the CDR3 is 15 residues. V lost 1 base and J lost 1, with 14 bases in between. Per the germline V gene, CDR1 is SQVTM and CDR2 is ANQGSEA. CDR3 amino acids: CSVEVRVSASYEQYF. As DNA, the CDR3 is TGCAGCGTTGAAGTTCGGGTTTCCGCATCCTACGAGCAGTACTTC.